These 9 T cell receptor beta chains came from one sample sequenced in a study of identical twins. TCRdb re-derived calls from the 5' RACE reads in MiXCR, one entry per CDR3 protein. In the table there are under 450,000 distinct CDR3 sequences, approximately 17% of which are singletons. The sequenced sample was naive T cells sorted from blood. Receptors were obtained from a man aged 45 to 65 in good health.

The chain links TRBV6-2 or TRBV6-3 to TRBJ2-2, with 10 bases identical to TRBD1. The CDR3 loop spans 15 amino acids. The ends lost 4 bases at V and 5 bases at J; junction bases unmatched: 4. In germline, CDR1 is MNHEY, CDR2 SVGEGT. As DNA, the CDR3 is TGTGCCAGCAGTTGGGGGACAGGGGTGACCGGGGAGCTGTTTTTT. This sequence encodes CASSWGTGVTGELFF.

CDR3 DNA: TGTGCCAGCAGCTTAGATCAGGGGGCGACAGCCAAAAACATTCAGTACTTC. Residues: CASSLDQGATAKNIQYF. The chain employs TRBV7-6 and TRBJ2-4; 8 bases agree with TRBD1. From germline, CDR1 is SGHVS and CDR2 FNYEAQ. V lost 1 base and J lost 0; bases outside the gene matches: 5. The length of the CDR3 is 17 residues. Filled out from reference TRBV7-6 and TRBJ2-4, the complete variable domain reads GAGVSQSPRYKVTKRGQDVALRCDPISGHVSLYWYRQALGQGPEFLTYFNYEAQQDKSGLPNDRFSAERPEGSISTLTIQRTEQRDSAMYRCASSLDQGATAKNIQYFGAGTRLSVL.

The CDR3, as DNA: TGTGCCAGCAGCCCGGCGGAGGCGGGAGGCCTCCTAACCTACAATGAGCAGTTCTTC. It encodes CASSPAEAGGLLTYNEQFF. The rearrangement joins TRBV11-1 to TRBJ2-1; TRBD2 agrees at 8 bases. CDR1 is SGHAT, CDR2 FQDESV, per germline (reference sequence). CDR3 length: 19 residues. The V segment lost 5 bases and the J segment 2 bases; nucleotides outside the gene matches: 17.

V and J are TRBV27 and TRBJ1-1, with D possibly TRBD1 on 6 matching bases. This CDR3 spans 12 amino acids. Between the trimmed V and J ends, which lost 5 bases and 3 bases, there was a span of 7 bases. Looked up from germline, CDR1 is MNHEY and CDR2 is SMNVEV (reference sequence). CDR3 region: CASSGQYTEAFF. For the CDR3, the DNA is TGTGCCAGCAGTGGACAGTACACTGAAGCTTTCTTT.

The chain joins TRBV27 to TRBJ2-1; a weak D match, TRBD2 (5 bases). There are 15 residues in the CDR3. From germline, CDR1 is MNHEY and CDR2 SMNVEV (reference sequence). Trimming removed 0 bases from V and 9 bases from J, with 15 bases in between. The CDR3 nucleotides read TGTGCCAGCAGTTTATCACTGTTCGTAGGGAGTGAGCAGTTCTTC. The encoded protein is CASSLSLFVGSEQFF.

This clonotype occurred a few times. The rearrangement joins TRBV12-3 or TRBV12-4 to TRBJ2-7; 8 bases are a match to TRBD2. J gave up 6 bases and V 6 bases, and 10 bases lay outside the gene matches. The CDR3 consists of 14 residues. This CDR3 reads CASSPDGTRSEQYF. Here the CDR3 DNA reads TGTGCCAGCAGCCCGGACGGGACTAGGAGCGAGCAGTACTTC.

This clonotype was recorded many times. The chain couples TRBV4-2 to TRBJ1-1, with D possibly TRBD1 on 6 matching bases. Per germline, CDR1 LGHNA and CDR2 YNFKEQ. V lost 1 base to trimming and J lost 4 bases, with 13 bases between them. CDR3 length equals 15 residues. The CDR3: CASSQVGARATEAFF. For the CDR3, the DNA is TGTGCCAGCAGCCAAGTGGGGGCGAGGGCCACTGAAGCTTTCTTT.

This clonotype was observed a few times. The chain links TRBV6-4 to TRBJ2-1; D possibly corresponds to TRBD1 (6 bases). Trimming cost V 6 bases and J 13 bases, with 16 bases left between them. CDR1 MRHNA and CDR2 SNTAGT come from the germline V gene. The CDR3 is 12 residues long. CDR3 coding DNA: TGTGCCAGCAGGGGTGGACAGTATCGACAGTTCTTC. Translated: CASRGGQYRQFF.

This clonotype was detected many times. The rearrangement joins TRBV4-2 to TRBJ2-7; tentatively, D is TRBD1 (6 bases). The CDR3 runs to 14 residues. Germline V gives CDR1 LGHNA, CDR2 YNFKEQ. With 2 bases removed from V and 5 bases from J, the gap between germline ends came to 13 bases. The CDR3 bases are TGTGCCAGCAGCCAACCCGGGACACAGAACGAGCAGTACTTC. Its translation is CASSQPGTQNEQYF.